This T cell receptor (beta chain) was recorded in a study of shared clonotypes between healthy human individuals (dated by TCRdb to between 2020 and 2021). Regarding the study in general: The cohort comprised two women and a few men aged 18 to 49 years. Per donor, three plates each were used for CD4 naive and CD4 memory, two for CD8 naive, and one for CD8 memory. Blood TCR repertoires of five healthy adults were deeply sequenced to estimate repertoire size and the extent of clonotype sharing between individuals. To increase sequencing depth and limit assay-specific biases, TCR repertoire library preparation and sequencing were carried out by different laboratories using diverse techniques. Each donor's leukapheresis produced roughly between about 0.9 and 9.5 billion PBMCs. Broad study findings and their caveats: Because the study included a small number of donors, the genetic and exposure-history diversity represented was limited. Sampling was restricted to blood, and TCR repertoires in tissue are likely to differ from TCR repertoires in blood. Compared with non-shared clonotypes, clonotypes shared by all four sorted-subset donors had higher generation probabilities. Pairwise subsampling led to the expectation that sequencing depth would affect the degree of clonotype sharing among donors. Rarefaction of sorted-subset datasets indicated incomplete sequencing despite the large sequencing depth. Larger estimated clonotype richness was generally found for naive subsets than for memory subsets. Roughly 5% of naive CD4, 3.5% of naive CD8, around 2.3% of memory CD4, and 0.35% to 0.4% of memory CD8 clonotypes were shared across a handful of donors.

The V and J ends are trimmed by 5 bases and 8 bases, leaving 18 bases between them. The CDR3 contains 14 residues, cysteine and phenylalanine counted. Left in the record is the CDR3 DNA by itself, 42 bases read in frame from the first base. CDR1 and CDR2 (MNHNY, SVGAGI) derive from the germline V gene (reference sequence). The donors were healthy, HIV-negative adults with no recently reported acute infections or vaccinations. Every donor was a Caucasian adult residing in Nashville, Tennessee, USA. Magnetic negative selection was used to enrich CD4+ T cells, after which naive cells were positively selected on CD45RA and the negative fraction became the memory subset. After blood collection by leukapheresis, PBMCs were isolated using Ficoll-Histopaque density gradient centrifugation and then cryopreserved in the vapor phase of liquid nitrogen. Analytical flow cytometry was used to check the purity and quantity of each magnetically sorted T cell population. Each sorted fraction had its genomic DNA isolated and then quantified by UV absorbance on a Nanodrop 2000c.

Using the deep immunoSEQ assay, multiplex PCR amplified TCR CDR3 regions from genomic DNA. Genomic DNA extracted from each cell subset was distributed evenly over all wells of several immunoSEQ 96-well plates, and each plate served as one replicate. For sorted subsets, about 210 ng of genomic DNA, equivalent to 25,000 to 35,000 T cell genomes, went into each replicate PCR. The purified libraries were quantified using a Qubit 3.0 fluorometer, sized with a Bioanalyzer 2100, and then quantified again using the KAPA Library Quantification kit. Every immunoSEQ 96-well plate was sequenced on a dedicated single-read 150-cycle Illumina NextSeq 550 flow cell. Concerning the study's data processing: Because the immunoSEQ output included only junctional sequences and no quality scores, the filtering could not be the same as the filtering used for full-length reads. To assign V/J genes and CDR3, sequences were annotated using PyIR, a Python wrapper for IgBLAST v1.9, with IMGT germline references. Reads with weak V/J assignments (E-value above 1e-6), missing CDR3, stop codons, out-of-frame junctions, or ambiguous translated residues were removed. A V3J clonotype was defined by an identical inferred V gene, J gene, and CDR3 amino acid sequence. Percentage overlap between repertoires was calculated by dividing the number of shared unique clonotypes by the size of the smaller repertoire. Three approaches were used to assess repertoire richness: RTK rarefaction, the Chao1 estimator, and Recon v2.1 estimates of unobserved clonotypes. OLGA was used to compute generation probabilities for all TCRbeta clonotypes that the gDNA method yielded from four donors. TCRdb carries this immuneACCESS record with in-frame sequences only. Its versions omit some clonotypes, under half of them owing to an unresolved V gene in the studies checked, with the rest unexplained. V, J and clone size are taken as reported in that table, and D and trimming were inferred from the DNA itself. For this sample there are some 500,000 clones; roughly 95% appear just once. 0.05% to 0.07% of the sample is taken by the ten largest.

Notes on this clone: Its antigen remains undetermined. No base quality information exists; no much larger clone differs at one position.

Sequenced: naive CD4+ T cells sorted from blood. The intended sense of this specimen's cell subset or site label: CD45RA+ positively selected. The sequence was obtained from a woman aged 25 to 45 in good health. The chain uses TRBV6-6 and TRBJ1-2; D gene: possibly TRBD1, on 5 matching bases. This receptor has the CDR3 CASSPPEGKDGYTF. The bases are TGTGCCAGCAGTCCCCCGGAGGGGAAGGACGGCTACACCTTC.